The sequence of this TCR beta chain was determined in a study of T cells in women clearing cervical HPV infection. The CDR3 is 15 amino acids. Germline CDR1 and CDR2: LNHDA and SQIVND (reference sequence). Losses at the gene ends were 1 base for V and 3 bases for J; bases not matched to a gene: 6. Genomic DNA, averaging roughly 1,200 ng per sample, yielded TCR beta CDR3 via immunoSEQ. Some clones are missing from TCRdb's copy, which holds only in-frame ones; the method was immunoSEQ multiplex PCR. The clone table shows about 22,000 clones, with the ten largest holding approximately 5.4%. With respect to this clone: With the read ending 3 residues before the CDR3 end, the germline J gene is used to fill in that end.

This TCR derives from a woman aged 18-69 years with a cervical HPV16 infection that either progressed to CIN3+ or cleared (not recorded which). This sequence joins TRBV19 and TRBJ2-7; the match to TRBD1 covers 7 bases. Sequencing input: blood buffy coat. The DNA read from the CDR3 is TGTGCCAGTAGTATAGCCCCAGGGGGAGACTACGAG. Protein product: CASSIAPGGDYE. The full CDR3 sequence reads CASSIAPGGDYEQYF.